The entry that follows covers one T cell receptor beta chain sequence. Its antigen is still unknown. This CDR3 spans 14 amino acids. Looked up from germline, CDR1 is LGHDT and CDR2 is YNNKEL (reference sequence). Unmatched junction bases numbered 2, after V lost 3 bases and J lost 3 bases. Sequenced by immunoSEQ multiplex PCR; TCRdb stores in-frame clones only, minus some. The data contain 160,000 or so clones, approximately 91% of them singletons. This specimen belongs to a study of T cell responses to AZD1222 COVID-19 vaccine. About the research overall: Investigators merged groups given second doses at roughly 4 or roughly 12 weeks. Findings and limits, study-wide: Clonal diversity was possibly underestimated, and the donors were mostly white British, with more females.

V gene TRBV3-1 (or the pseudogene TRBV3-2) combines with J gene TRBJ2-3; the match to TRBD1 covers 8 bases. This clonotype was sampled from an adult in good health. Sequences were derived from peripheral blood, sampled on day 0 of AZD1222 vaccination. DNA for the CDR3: TGTGCCAGCAGCCACGGACAGGGAACAGATACGCAGTATTTT. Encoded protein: CASSHGQGTDTQYF.